Below are 3 T cell receptor beta chains sequenced from a single sample in a study of T cells in Graves' hyperthyroidism and ophthalmopathy. RNA transcripts provided the source from which TCR beta CDR3 regions were amplified. TCR CDR3 underwent first-round RT-PCR with the HTBI primer set. In TCRdb, the multiplex PCR reads were re-called with MiXCR into one record per CDR3 protein. The data show 380,000 or so distinct CDR3 sequences, more than 11% seen once. The material sequenced was blood. Every receptor here comes from a woman in her 30s with Graves' hyperthyroidism.

This clonotype came up many times. The V gene is TRBV28, the J gene TRBJ1-1; possible D gene TRBD1, 5 bases. The V end lost 6 bases, the J end lost 3 bases, and 11 bases lay between the germline ends. Germline CDR1 is MDHEN and CDR2 is SYDVKM. The length of the CDR3 is 13 residues. The CDR3 bases are TGTGCCAGCAGCGATGGGGGTTACACTGAAGCTTTCTTT. It yields the protein CASSDGGYTEAFF.

The DNA of the CDR3 is TGCGCCAGCACTCGGGACAACTCCTACGAGCAGTACTTC. This sequence encodes CASTRDNSYEQYF. This chain connects TRBV5-1 to TRBJ2-7, with a tentative D call TRBD1 (6 bases). This CDR3 has 13 amino acids. Germline V gene sequence: CDR1 SGHRS, CDR2 YFSETQ. V lost 6 bases and J lost 0, with 10 bases in between.

The V call is TRBV7-2, the J call TRBJ1-6; D remains ambiguous. V was pared by 5 bases and J by 7 bases, with 9 bases between. The CDR3 is 13 residues long. CDR1 is SGHTA and CDR2 is FQGNSA in the germline V gene. The CDR3 sequence is CASSQAENSPLHF. The CDR3 DNA follows: TGTGCCAGCAGCCAGGCGGAAAATTCACCCCTCCACTTT. Using reference TRBV7-2 and TRBJ1-6 for the parts outside the CDR3, the full variable domain is GAGVSQSPSNKVTEKGKDVELRCDPISGHTALYWYRQSLGQGLEFLIYFQGNSAPDKSGLPSDRFSAERTGGSVSTLTIQRTQQEDSAVYLCASSQAENSPLHFGNGTRLTVT.